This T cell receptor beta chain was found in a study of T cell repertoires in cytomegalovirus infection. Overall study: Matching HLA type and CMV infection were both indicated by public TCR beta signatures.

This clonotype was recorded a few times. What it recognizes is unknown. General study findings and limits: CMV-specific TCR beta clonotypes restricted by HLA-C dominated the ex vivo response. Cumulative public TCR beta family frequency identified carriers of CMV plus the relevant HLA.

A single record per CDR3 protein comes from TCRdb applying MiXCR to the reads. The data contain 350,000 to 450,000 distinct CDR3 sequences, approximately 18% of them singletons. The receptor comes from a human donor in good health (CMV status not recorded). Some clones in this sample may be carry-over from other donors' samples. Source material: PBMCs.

The CDR3 region is CASSLRYRETQYF. The CDR3 nucleotides are TGTGCCAGCAGCTTACGGTACCGAGAGACCCAGTACTTC. The rearrangement joins TRBV7-2 to TRBJ2-5; D is undetermined. Germline V gene data show CDR1 as SGHTA and CDR2 as FQGNSA. Trimming stripped 2 bases from V and 4 bases from J, with 8 bases between. The CDR3 is made up of 13 amino acids.